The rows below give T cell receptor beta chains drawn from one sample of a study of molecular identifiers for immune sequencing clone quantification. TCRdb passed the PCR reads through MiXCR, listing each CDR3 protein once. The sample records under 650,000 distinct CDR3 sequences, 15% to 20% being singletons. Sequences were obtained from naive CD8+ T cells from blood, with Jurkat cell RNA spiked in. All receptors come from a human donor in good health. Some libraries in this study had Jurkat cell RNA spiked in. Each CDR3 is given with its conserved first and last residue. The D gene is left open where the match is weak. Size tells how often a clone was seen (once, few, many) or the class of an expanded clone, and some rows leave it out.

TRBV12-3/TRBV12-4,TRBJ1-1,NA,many,CASSSTTRNTEAFF,TGTGCCAGCAGTTCAACAACCCGGAACACTGAAGCTTTCTTT
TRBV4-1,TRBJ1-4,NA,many,CASSQVQGQNEKLFF,TGCGCCAGCAGCCAAGTTCAGGGTCAAAATGAAAAACTGTTTTTT
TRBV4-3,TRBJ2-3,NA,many,CASSQLQTTSTDTQYF,TGCGCCAGCAGCCAGTTGCAGACCACCAGCACAGATACGCAGTATTTT
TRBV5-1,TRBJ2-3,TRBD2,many,CASSLAGGRDTQYF,TGCGCCAGCAGCTTGGCCGGCGGGAGAGATACGCAGTATTTT
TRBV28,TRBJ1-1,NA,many,CASSFRKVTEAFF,TGTGCCAGCAGTTTTAGGAAGGTTACTGAAGCTTTCTTT
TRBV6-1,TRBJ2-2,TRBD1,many,CASTGTANTGELFF,TGTGCCAGCACCGGGACAGCGAACACCGGGGAGCTGTTTTTT
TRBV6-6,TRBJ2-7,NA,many,CASHADRHPYEQYF,TGTGCCAGCCACGCAGATCGTCACCCCTACGAGCAGTACTTC
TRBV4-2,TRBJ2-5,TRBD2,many,CASSQAASGRASQTQYF,TGTGCCAGCAGCCAAGCAGCTAGCGGGAGGGCCAGCCAGACCCAGTACTTC
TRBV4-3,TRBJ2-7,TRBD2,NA,CASSQTLGLAGVEQYF,TGCGCCAGCAGCCAGACCCTGGGACTAGCGGGAGTTGAGCAGTACTTC
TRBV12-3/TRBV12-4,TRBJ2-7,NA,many,CASTLRGTYEQYF,TGTGCCAGCACCTTGCGGGGCACCTACGAGCAGTACTTC
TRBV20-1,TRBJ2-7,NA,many,CSARDTNSYEQYF,TGCAGTGCTCGGGACACCAACTCCTACGAGCAGTACTTC
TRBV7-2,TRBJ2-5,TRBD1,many,CASSFMTGAAETQYF,TGTGCCAGCAGCTTCATGACAGGGGCGGCAGAGACCCAGTACTTC